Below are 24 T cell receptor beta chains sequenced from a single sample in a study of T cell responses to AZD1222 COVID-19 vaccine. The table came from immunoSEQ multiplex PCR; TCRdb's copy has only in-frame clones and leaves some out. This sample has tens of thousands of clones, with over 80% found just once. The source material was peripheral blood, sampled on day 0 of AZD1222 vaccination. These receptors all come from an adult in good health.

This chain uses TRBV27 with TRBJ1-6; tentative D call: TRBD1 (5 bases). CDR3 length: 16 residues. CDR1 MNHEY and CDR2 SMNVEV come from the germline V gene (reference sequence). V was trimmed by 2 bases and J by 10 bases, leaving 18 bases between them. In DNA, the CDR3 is TGTGCCAGCAGTTTAATCTTCGGGGGTCGTGGATCACCCCTCCACTTT. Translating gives CASSLIFGGRGSPLHF.

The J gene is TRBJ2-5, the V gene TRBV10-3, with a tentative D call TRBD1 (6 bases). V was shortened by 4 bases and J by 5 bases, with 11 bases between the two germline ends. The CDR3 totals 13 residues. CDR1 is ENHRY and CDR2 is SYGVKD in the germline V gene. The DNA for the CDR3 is TGTGCCATCAGTGGATCCCAGGGGGAGACCCAGTACTTC. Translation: CAISGSQGETQYF.

This chain's CDR3 is CATSRDGAFNEQFF. Here the CDR3 DNA reads TGTGCCACCTCACGGGACGGAGCATTCAATGAGCAGTTCTTC. The chain uses TRBV2 and TRBJ2-1; D might be TRBD1 or TRBD2, each matching 5 bases. Germline lookup yields CDR1 SNHLY and CDR2 FYNNEI. The CDR3 spans 14 residues. The ends were cut back, 10 bases at V and 6 bases at J, with 19 bases in the middle.

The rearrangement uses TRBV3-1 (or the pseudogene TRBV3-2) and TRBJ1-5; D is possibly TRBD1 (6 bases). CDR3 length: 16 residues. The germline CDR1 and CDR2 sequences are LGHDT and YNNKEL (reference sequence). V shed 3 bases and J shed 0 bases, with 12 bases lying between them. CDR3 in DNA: TGTGCCAGCAGCCAGACCTGGACAGTTAGCAATCAGCCCCAGCATTTT. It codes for CASSQTWTVSNQPQHF.

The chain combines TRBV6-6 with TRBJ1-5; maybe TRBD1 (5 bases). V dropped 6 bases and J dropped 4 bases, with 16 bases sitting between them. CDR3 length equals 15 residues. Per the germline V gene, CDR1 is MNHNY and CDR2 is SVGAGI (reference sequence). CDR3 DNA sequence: TGTGCCAGCAGCCGCGGTGGGGGTGGGAATCAGCCCCAGCATTTT. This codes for CASSRGGGGNQPQHF.

CDR3 DNA: TGTGCCAGCGGCAGGGGCGCGAACACTGAAGCTTTCTTT. Amino acids: CASGRGANTEAFF. This rearrangement joins TRBV5-4 to TRBJ1-1; D may be TRBD1 (6 bases). Germline CDR1 SGHNT, CDR2 YYREEE (reference sequence). This CDR3 is 13 amino acids long. V lost 7 bases and J lost 1, with 11 bases in between. Combining the CDR3 with reference TRBV5-4 and TRBJ1-1 gives the whole variable domain ETGVTQSPTHLIKTRGQQVTLRCSSQSGHNTVSWYQQALGQGPQFIFQYYREEENGRGNFPPRFSGLQFPNYSSELNVNALELDDSALYLCASGRGANTEAFFGQGTRLTVV.

Here the CDR3 reads CASSIGGTGKGYTF. The CDR3 nucleotides are TGTGCCAGTAGTATAGGCGGGACAGGGAAAGGCTACACCTTC. This chain links TRBV19 with TRBJ1-2, with 9 bases fitting TRBD1. Germline V gene data show CDR1 as LNHDA and CDR2 as SQIVND (reference sequence). V dropped 1 base and J dropped 8; count of bases not matched to a gene: 5. The CDR3 is 14 amino acids.

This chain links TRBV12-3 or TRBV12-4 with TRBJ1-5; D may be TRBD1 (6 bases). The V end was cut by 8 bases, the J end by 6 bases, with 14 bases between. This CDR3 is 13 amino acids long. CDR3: CASRGGRLQPQHF. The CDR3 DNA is TGTGCCAGCCGGGGGGGGCGGCTTCAGCCCCAGCATTTT.

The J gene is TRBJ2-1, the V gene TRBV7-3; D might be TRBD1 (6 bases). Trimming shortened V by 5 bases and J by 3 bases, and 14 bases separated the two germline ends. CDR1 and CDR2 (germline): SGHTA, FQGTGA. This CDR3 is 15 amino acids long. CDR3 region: CASSPEQGSYNEQFF. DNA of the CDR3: TGTGCCAGCAGCCCGGAACAGGGAAGCTACAATGAGCAGTTCTTC.

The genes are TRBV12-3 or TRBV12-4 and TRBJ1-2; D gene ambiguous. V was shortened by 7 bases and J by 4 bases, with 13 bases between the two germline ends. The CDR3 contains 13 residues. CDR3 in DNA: TGTGCCAGCACCACTGGACTCCCCTATGGCTACACCTTC. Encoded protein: CASTTGLPYGYTF.

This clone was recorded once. The CDR3 sequence: CASATGGEGNTGELFF. The CDR3 DNA reads as TGCGCCAGCGCTACGGGTGGCGAGGGGAACACCGGGGAGCTGTTTTTT. J is TRBJ2-2 and V is TRBV5-1, with a weak D call TRBD2 (5 bases). Germline V CDR1 and CDR2: SGHRS, YFSETQ. V lost 7 bases, J lost 1 base, and 17 bases lay in between. CDR3 length: 16 amino acids.

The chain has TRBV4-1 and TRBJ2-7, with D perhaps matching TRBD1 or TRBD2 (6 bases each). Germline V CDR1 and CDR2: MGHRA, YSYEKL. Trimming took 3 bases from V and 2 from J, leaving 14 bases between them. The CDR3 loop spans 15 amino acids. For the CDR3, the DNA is TGCGCCAGCAGCCACAGGAGAAGGGGGGCCTACGAGCAGTACTTC. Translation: CASSHRRRGAYEQYF.

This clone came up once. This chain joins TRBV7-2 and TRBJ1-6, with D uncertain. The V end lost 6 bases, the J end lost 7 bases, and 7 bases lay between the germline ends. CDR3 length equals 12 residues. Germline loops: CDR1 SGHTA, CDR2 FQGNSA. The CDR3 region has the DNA TGTGCCAGCAGGCTCCTCAATTCACCCCTCCACTTT. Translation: CASRLLNSPLHF.

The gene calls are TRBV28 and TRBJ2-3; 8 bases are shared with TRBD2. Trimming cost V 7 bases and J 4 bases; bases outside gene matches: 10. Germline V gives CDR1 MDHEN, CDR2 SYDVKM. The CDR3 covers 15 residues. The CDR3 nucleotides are TGTGCCAGCAATAGGCTAGCGGGTTCGGCAGATACGCAGTATTTT. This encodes CASNRLAGSADTQYF. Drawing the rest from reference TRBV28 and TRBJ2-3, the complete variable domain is DVKVTQSSRYLVKRTGEKVFLECVQDMDHENMFWYRQDPGLGLRLIYFSYDVKMKEKGDIPEGYSVSREKKERFSLILESASTNQTSMYLCASNRLAGSADTQYFGPGTRLTVL.

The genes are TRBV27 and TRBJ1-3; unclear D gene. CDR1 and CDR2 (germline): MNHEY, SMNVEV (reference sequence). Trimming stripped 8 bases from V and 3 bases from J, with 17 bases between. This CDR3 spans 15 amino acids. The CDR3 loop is CASSTCWGGGNTIYF. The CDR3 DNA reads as TGTGCCAGCTCCACCTGCTGGGGAGGTGGAAACACCATATATTTT.

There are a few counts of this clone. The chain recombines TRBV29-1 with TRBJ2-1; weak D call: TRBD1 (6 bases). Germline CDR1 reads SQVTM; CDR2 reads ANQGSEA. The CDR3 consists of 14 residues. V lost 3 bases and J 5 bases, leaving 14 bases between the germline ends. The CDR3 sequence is CSVDGPQGNNEQFF. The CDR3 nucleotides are TGCAGCGTTGATGGGCCACAGGGTAACAATGAGCAGTTCTTC.

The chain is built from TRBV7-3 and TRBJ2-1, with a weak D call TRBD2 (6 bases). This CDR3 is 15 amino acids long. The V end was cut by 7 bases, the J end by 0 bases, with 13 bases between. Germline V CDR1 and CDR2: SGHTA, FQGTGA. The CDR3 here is CASTTAGTSYNEQFF. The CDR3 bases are TGTGCCAGCACCACGGCGGGGACCTCCTACAATGAGCAGTTCTTC.

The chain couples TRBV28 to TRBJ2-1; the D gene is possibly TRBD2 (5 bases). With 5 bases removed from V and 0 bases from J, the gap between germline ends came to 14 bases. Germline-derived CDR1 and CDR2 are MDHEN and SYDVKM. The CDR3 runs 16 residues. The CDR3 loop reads CASSKTGESSYNEQFF. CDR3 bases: TGTGCCAGCAGTAAAACCGGGGAGAGCTCCTACAATGAGCAGTTCTTC.

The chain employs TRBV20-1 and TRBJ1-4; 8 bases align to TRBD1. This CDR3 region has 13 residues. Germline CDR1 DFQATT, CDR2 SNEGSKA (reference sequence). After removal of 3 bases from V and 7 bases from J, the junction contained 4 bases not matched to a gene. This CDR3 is CSASDRGREKLFF. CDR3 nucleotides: TGCAGTGCTAGTGACAGGGGTCGTGAAAAACTGTTTTTT.

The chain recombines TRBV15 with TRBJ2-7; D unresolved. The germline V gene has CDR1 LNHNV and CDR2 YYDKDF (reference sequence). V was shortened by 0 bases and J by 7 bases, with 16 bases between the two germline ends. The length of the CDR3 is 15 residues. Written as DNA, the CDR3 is TGTGCCACCAGCAGAGATCGCGGTGGGTTTTGGGAGCAGTACTTC. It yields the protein CATSRDRGGFWEQYF.

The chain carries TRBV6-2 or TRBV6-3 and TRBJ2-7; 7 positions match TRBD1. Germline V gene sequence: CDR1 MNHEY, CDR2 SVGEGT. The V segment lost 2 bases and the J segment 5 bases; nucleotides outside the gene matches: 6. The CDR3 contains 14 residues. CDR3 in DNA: TGTGCCAGCAGTTACCTGACAGGGAGCCACGAGCAGTACTTC. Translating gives CASSYLTGSHEQYF.

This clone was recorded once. The CDR3, as DNA: TGTGCCAGCAGTGACTCCGGGACTTCCAATGAGCAGTTCTTC. This gives the protein CASSDSGTSNEQFF. This chain joins TRBV6-4 and TRBJ2-1; perhaps TRBD2 as D (6 bases). The ends were cut back, 0 bases at V and 6 bases at J, with 9 bases in the middle. The CDR3 loop spans 14 amino acids. Germline loops: CDR1 MRHNA, CDR2 SNTAGT.

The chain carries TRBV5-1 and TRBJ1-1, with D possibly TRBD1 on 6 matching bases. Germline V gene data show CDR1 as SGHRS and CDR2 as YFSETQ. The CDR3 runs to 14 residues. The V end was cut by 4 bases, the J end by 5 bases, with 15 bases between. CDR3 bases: TGCGCCAGCAGCCCCTCGGGGGGGGCGACTGAAGCTTTCTTT. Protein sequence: CASSPSGGATEAFF.

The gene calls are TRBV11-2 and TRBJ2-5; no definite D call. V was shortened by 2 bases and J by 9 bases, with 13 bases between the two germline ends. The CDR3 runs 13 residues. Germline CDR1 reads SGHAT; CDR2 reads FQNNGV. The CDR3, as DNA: TGTGCCAGCAGCTTATCCCCTAGGTTCTCCCAGTACTTC. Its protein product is CASSLSPRFSQYF. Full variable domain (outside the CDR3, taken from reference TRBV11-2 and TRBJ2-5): EAGVAQSPRYKIIEKRQSVAFWCNPISGHATLYWYQQILGQGPKLLIQFQNNGVVDDSQLPKDRFSAERLKGVDSTLKIQPAKLEDSAVYLCASSLSPRFSQYFGPGTRLLVL.